This record concerns one TCR beta chain sequence. The data stem from a study of blood T cell repertoires in COVID-19. Across the whole study: There were acute and convalescent COVID-19 samples, and they came from the United States, Italy and Spain. PBMCs, B-cell-depleted T cells, or T cells were the source of the cDNA or gDNA that made up the material.

Recruitment covered about 25 US areas and drew participants whose ages spanned roughly 18 to 90 years. All recovered Cohort 3 donors got two negative PCRs, got clearance, or saw symptom resolution. Using immunoSEQ multiplex PCR, the repertoire was profiled, and TCRdb retains in-frame clones only, with some absent. Counted here are about 180,000 clones, roughly 85% occurring once; the ten biggest clones make up roughly 20%. The CDR3 length is 17 residues. Germline V gene lookup returns CDR1 LGHDT and CDR2 YNNKEL (reference sequence). V dropped 0 bases and J dropped 6; count of bases not matched to a gene: 13.

The source material was PBMCs or T cells enriched from blood (not recorded which). The chain joins TRBV3-1 (or the pseudogene TRBV3-2) to TRBJ1-2; 7 nucleotides line up with TRBD1. The source of this sequence is a man aged 55 to 70 who had recovered from COVID-19. CDR3 sequence reads: CASSQEGTAPINNGYTF. CDR3 nucleotide sequence: TGTGCCAGCAGCCAAGAGGGGACAGCCCCCATAAATAATGGCTACACCTTC.